This entry is about one T cell receptor beta chain. This sample is drawn from a study of blood T cells in healthy people across ages. The CDR3 covers 16 residues. The germline V gene encodes CDR1 SGDLS and CDR2 YYNGEE. Trimming stripped 0 bases from V and 0 bases from J, with 9 bases between. PCR was performed a second time for about 7 to 12 cycles using a sample-barcoded 5' primer and a J-beta primer mix. Via MiXCR, TCRdb re-called the 5' RACE reads, giving one row per CDR3 protein. This table holds approximately 800,000 distinct CDR3 sequences, approximately 65% found once. This TCR came from a man younger than 45 in good health. Material for sequencing was blood. V gene TRBV9 combines with J gene TRBJ1-4; TRBD1 is a possible D gene (5 bases). The CDR3 coding sequence is TGTGCCAGCAGCGTAGGGGGCGGCACAACTAATGAAAAACTGTTTTTT. Amino acid sequence: CASSVGGGTTNEKLFF.